This T cell receptor beta chain was documented in a study of T-cell memory formation after mild COVID-19 (dated by TCRdb to 2020 to 2022). Broadly, across the study: TCR sequence clusters from the two donors were found to be largely donor specific. T-cell clones expanding and contracting after mild COVID-19 in a couple of donors were tracked by longitudinal TCRalpha and TCRbeta repertoire sequencing. The cohort was made up of two young adult volunteers, one female and one male, who were previously healthy. On the study overall, not on this receptor specifically: The detection of some responding clones in pre-infection memory suggests that pre-existing cross-reactive memory T cells joined the SARS-CoV-2 response. Clones contracting from day 15 to 85 had balanced CD4/CD8 phenotypes, while a second wave expanding from day 15 to 37 was biased towards CD4+. Contracting CD4+ clones were found mainly in CM and EM memory subsets, while CD8+ clones were enriched in EMRA. The study included only a couple of mild cases, and larger cohorts that include severe cases with pre-infection samples were judged to be necessary. SARS-CoV-2 specificity was not confirmed for the second-wave clones peaking on day 37.

From its cysteine to its phenylalanine, the CDR3 spans 15 amino acids. Only the CDR3 region is kept as DNA, spanning 45 bases read in frame from base 1. V is clipped by 0 bases and J by 1 base, and the sequence between their germline boundaries is 10 bases long. Taken from the germline V gene, the CDR1 and CDR2 loops are SGDLS and YYNGEE. This clonotype was counted between two and nine times. Its antigen is currently not known. Base qualities are missing; no much larger clone stands one base away. Ficoll-Paque density gradient centrifugation was the method used to isolate PBMCs. TCRdb lists the instrument as Illumina NovaSeq 6000. TCRalpha and TCRbeta cDNA libraries were constructed by 5'RACE with constant-segment primers, with sample barcodes and unique molecular identifiers being introduced. Trizol reagent was used to extract RNA from every sample. The libraries were amplified in two PCR steps, and the second step added a second sample barcode and Illumina TruSeq adapters. Sequencing of libraries was performed on an Illumina NovaSeq with 2 x 150 bp paired-end reads. As for how the authors treated the data: Demultiplexing of reads and collapsing into UMI-guided consensus sequences were performed with migec v1.2.7. Using mixcr v2.1.11, the UMI consensuses were aligned to TRA and TRB V and J templates and assembled into clonotypes. A clonotype was counted as expanded or contracted only if both edgeR and NoisET called the change significant, with noise models trained on biological replicates. edgeR calls used a false discovery rate-adjusted p below 0.01 and a log2 fold-change threshold of 1. As an exploratory analysis of dynamics, max-normalized trajectories of the 1000 most abundant clonotypes were examined with PCA combined with hierarchical clustering. Separately sequenced CD4+ and CD8+ repertoires were used to assign a CD4 or CD8 phenotype to each responding clone. In-frame beta chains were kept once TCRdb had trimmed the public reads at Q25 with fastp and called clones with MiXCR. Rows are unified per CDR3 protein, each entry keeping the most common DNA and genes. The V and J calls reflect TCRdb's pipeline rather than the authors' work. Counted in this sample were some 250,000 distinct CDR3 sequences; 9.4% of them appeared once. The ten largest make up 22% of the sample.

The specimen sequenced was PBMCs or a T cell subset sorted from them (not recorded which). This chain is built from TRBV9 and TRBJ2-5; the D gene is perhaps TRBD1, from 5 matching bases. This clonotype was sampled from a young man who had mild COVID-19 (a few samples of this study predate the infection). The sample titles of this study are shuffled in the database, so cell type and time point are left out; the donor was told from shared clones. The sequenced DNA is TGTGCCAGCAGCGTAGCTGGGGCACTCCAAGAGACCCAGTACTTC. The translation is CASSVAGALQETQYF.